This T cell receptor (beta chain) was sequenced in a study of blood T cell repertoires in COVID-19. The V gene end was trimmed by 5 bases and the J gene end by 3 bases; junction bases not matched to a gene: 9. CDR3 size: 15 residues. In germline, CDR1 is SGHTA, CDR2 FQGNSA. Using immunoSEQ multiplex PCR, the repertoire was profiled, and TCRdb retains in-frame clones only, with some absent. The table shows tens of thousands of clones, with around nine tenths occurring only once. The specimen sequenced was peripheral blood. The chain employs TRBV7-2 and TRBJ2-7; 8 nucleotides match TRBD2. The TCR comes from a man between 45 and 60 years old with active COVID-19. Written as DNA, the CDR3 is TGTGCCAGCAGCCCGGGACTAGGGGGATACTACGAGCAGTACTTC. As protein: CASSPGLGGYYEQYF.